In this sample, the clone carrying this T cell receptor (beta chain) turned up a few times. TCRdb redid the calling of the 5' RACE reads with MiXCR, one entry per CDR3 protein. The profile shows about 52,000 distinct CDR3 sequences, around 8% of them singletons. The record originates from a study of early T cells in non-severe SARS-CoV-2 infection. V lost 4 bases, J lost 4 bases, and 6 bases stayed unmatched. This CDR3 is 16 amino acids long. CDR1 is LNHDA and CDR2 is SQIVND in the germline V gene (reference sequence). The genes are TRBV19 and TRBJ2-3, with 12 bases aligning to TRBD2. The sequence was obtained from an adult who was a healthcare worker with PCR-confirmed SARS-CoV-2 infection or an uninfected control (not recorded which). Sequencing input: whole blood. This CDR3 reads CASSTRLAGDPDTQYF. The CDR3 DNA sequence: TGTGCCAGTAGTACCCGACTAGCGGGAGACCCAGATACGCAGTATTTT. Full variable domain (remainder filled in from reference TRBV19 and TRBJ2-3): DGGITQSPKYLFRKEGQNVTLSCEQNLNHDAMYWYRQDPGQGLRLIYYSQIVNDFQKGDIAEGYSVSREKKESFPLTVTSAQKNPTAFYLCASSTRLAGDPDTQYFGPGTRLTVL.